The 24 T cell receptor beta chains below come from one sample, sequenced in a study of CD8+ T cells in alopecia areata. Treatment defined: oral pan-JAK inhibitor, 5-10 mg twice daily. As the sequencing template, cDNA was produced by extracting RNA and reverse transcribing it. The table came from immunoSEQ multiplex PCR; TCRdb's copy has only in-frame clones and leaves some out. In the table there are about 140,000 clones, approximately 90% of which are singletons. The source was CD8+ T cells sorted from blood, collected at week 4, from a patient treated with tofacitinib. These receptors were taken from a human donor with alopecia areata.

This clone has a handful of counts. The chain employs TRBV19 and TRBJ2-1, with 7 bases matching TRBD2. The CDR3 sequence is 15 residues long. Looked up from germline, CDR1 is LNHDA and CDR2 is SQIVND (reference sequence). Germline trimming cut 5 bases from V and 4 bases from J; bases unmatched to any gene: 8. CDR3 sequence: CASSYDSGPYNEQFF. CDR3 coding DNA: TGTGCCAGTAGTTATGATAGCGGGCCGTACAATGAGCAGTTCTTC.

This chain links TRBV19 with TRBJ2-1; 12 bases are shared with TRBD2. The CDR3 is 14 amino acids. Germline lookup yields CDR1 LNHDA and CDR2 SQIVND (reference sequence). V trimming: 5 bases; J trimming: 13 bases; junction bases outside the gene matches: 9. The CDR3 protein is CASSPASGGDPQFF. CDR3 coding DNA: TGTGCCAGTAGTCCAGCTAGCGGGGGGGATCCTCAGTTCTTC.

This clone was recorded a few times. The chain uses TRBV5-6 and TRBJ2-1; 12 nucleotides line up with TRBD2. From germline, CDR1 is SGHDT and CDR2 YYEEEE. The CDR3 loop spans 14 amino acids. V lost 4 bases, J lost 9 bases, and 5 bases stayed unmatched. CDR3 nucleotide sequence: TGTGCCAGCAGCGGCCTAGCGGGGGGGCTTGAGCAGTTCTTC. Its protein product is CASSGLAGGLEQFF.

Details on this clone: Different DNA sequences within this sample yield the same CDR3. CDR3 DNA sequence: TGTGCCAGCAGTTTACTAGCGGGGGGCTCCTACGAGCAGTACTTC. Translating it yields CASSLLAGGSYEQYF. The chain couples TRBV6-5 to TRBJ2-7; TRBD2 aligns across 12 bases. Germline CDR1 is MNHEY and CDR2 is SVGAGI. This CDR3 is 15 amino acids long. V lost 4 bases to trimming and J lost 0 bases; unmatched junction nucleotides: 1.

The chain employs TRBV19 and TRBJ2-7; 7 positions agree with TRBD2. The CDR3 is 14 residues long. V shed 4 bases and J 7 bases; nucleotides not matched to a gene: 10. In germline, CDR1 is LNHDA, CDR2 SQIVND (reference sequence). The CDR3 protein is CASSTNRLAWEQYF. The CDR3, as DNA: TGTGCCAGTAGTACTAACCGACTAGCCTGGGAGCAGTACTTC.

V and J are TRBV5-1 and TRBJ1-1, with TRBD1 identical over 10 bases. This CDR3 spans 15 amino acids. From germline, CDR1 is SGHRS and CDR2 YFSETQ. V gave up 4 bases and J gave up 5 bases; unmatched junction bases: 8. CDR3 in DNA: TGCGCCAGCAGCCCCAGTGACAGGGGGCGGACTGAAGCTTTCTTT. Its protein is CASSPSDRGRTEAFF.

The rearrangement links TRBV29-1 to TRBJ2-3; TRBD2 matches at 11 bases. Germline loops: CDR1 SQVTM, CDR2 ANQGSEA. This CDR3 comprises 14 residues. Trimming took 7 bases from V and 0 from J; bases not matched to a gene: 3. The CDR3 DNA is TGCAGCGGGCTAGCGGGGGGAAGCACAGATACGCAGTATTTT. It yields the protein CSGLAGGSTDTQYF.

V usage is TRBV5-4 and J usage is TRBJ2-3, with 9 bases that match TRBD2. V shed 5 bases, J shed 4 bases, and the junction held 11 bases outside the gene matches. The germline V gene has CDR1 SGHNT and CDR2 YYREEE (reference sequence). This CDR3 is built from 16 residues. The CDR3 coding sequence is TGTGCCAGCAGTTCGACTAGCGGCGGCGCGCCAGATACGCAGTATTTT. This sequence encodes CASSSTSGGAPDTQYF.

This chain joins TRBV4-1 and TRBJ2-1; 10 bases align to TRBD1. Per germline, CDR1 MGHRA and CDR2 YSYEKL. V was clipped by 3 bases and J by 5 bases; unmatched bases: 1. The CDR3 is 14 amino acids. The CDR3 spells CASSHGQGDNEQFF. The CDR3 coding sequence is TGCGCCAGCAGCCACGGACAGGGGGACAATGAGCAGTTCTTC.

The chain links TRBV7-9 to TRBJ2-1; TRBD2 agrees at 13 bases. The germline V gene encodes CDR1 SEHNR and CDR2 FQNEAQ (reference sequence). V shed 5 bases and J 8 bases; nucleotides not matched to a gene: 9. The CDR3 has 16 amino acids. CDR3 sequence (DNA): TGTGCCAGCAGCGACGGACTAGCGGGAGTGGGCCATGAGCAGTTCTTC. This encodes CASSDGLAGVGHEQFF. The full variable domain, rest sourced from reference TRBV7-9 and TRBJ2-1, is DTGVSQNPRHKITKRGQNVTFRCDPISEHNRLYWYRQTLGQGPEFLTYFQNEAQLEKSRLLSDRFSAERPKGSFSTLEIQRTEQGDSAMYLCASSDGLAGVGHEQFFGPGTRLTVL.

The chain has TRBV5-1 and TRBJ2-2; TRBD1 agrees at 12 bases. Looked up from germline, CDR1 is SGHRS and CDR2 is YFSETQ. CDR3 length: 18 residues. V shed 4 bases and J 5 bases; nucleotides not matched to a gene: 12. For the CDR3, the DNA is TGCGCCAGCAGCATATCCGGGACAGGGGGCTTGGATACCGGGGAGCTGTTTTTT. Translated, it gives CASSISGTGGLDTGELFF.

The rearrangement links TRBV5-6 to TRBJ2-3; possibly TRBD1 for D (6 bases). Germline V CDR1 and CDR2: SGHDT, YYEEEE. Between the trimmed V and J ends, which lost 0 bases and 2 bases, there was a span of 16 bases. CDR3 length: 17 residues. The CDR3 here is CASSLAGDRHLTDTQYF. CDR3 in DNA: TGTGCCAGCAGCTTGGCCGGAGACAGGCACCTCACAGATACGCAGTATTTT.

The rearrangement uses TRBV25-1 and TRBJ1-2; no definite D call. The CDR3 sequence is 15 residues long. CDR1 is MGHDK and CDR2 is SYGVNS in the germline V gene. The germline V and J ends were trimmed by 4 bases and 4 bases, with 16 bases remaining between them. The CDR3 loop reads CASSGGFPMIYGYTF. The DNA for the CDR3 is TGTGCCAGCAGTGGGGGATTCCCCATGATCTATGGCTACACCTTC.

The CDR3 is CASSLTTDFAYTF. CDR3 DNA: TGTGCCAGCAGCTTAACAACGGATTTCGCCTACACCTTC. This chain uses TRBV7-3 with TRBJ1-2; D remains unclear. Trimming shortened V by 0 bases and J by 10 bases, and 12 bases separated the two germline ends. Germline V gene sequence: CDR1 SGHTA, CDR2 FQGTGA. The CDR3 loop spans 13 amino acids.

This CDR3 is CASSFGPDYNEQFF. In DNA form, the CDR3 reads TGTGCCAGCAGTTTTGGGCCCGATTACAATGAGCAGTTCTTC. The chain couples TRBV27 to TRBJ2-1; no clear D. Deletions cut 3 bases from V and 4 bases from J, with 10 bases between. The CDR3 spans 14 residues. Germline CDR1 MNHEY, CDR2 SMNVEV (reference sequence).

The chain uses TRBV6-1 and TRBJ2-1; TRBD2 matches at 9 bases. Germline V lookup: CDR1 MNHNS, CDR2 SASEGT. V trimming: 2 bases; J trimming: 2 bases; junction bases outside the gene matches: 4. The CDR3 runs 16 residues. The CDR3 sequence is CASSERLAGPYNEQFF. The CDR3 DNA sequence: TGTGCCAGCAGTGAACGTCTAGCGGGGCCCTACAATGAGCAGTTCTTC.

The count of this clone is one. The V call is TRBV7-2, the J call TRBJ2-3, with D maybe TRBD1 (6 bases). Trimming left V 5 bases short and J 1 base short, with 13 bases between. Germline V gene data show CDR1 as SGHTA and CDR2 as FQGNSA. The CDR3 is made up of 15 amino acids. CDR3 DNA sequence: TGTGCCAGCAGCCCGGTGGCAGGGGGCACAGATACGCAGTATTTT. This translates into CASSPVAGGTDTQYF. The full variable domain, rest sourced from reference TRBV7-2 and TRBJ2-3, is GAGVSQSPSNKVTEKGKDVELRCDPISGHTALYWYRQSLGQGLEFLIYFQGNSAPDKSGLPSDRFSAERTGGSVSTLTIQRTQQEDSAVYLCASSPVAGGTDTQYFGPGTRLTVL.

The V call is TRBV29-1, the J call TRBJ2-7; TRBD1 agrees at 7 bases. J lost 2 bases, V lost 5 bases, and 3 bases had no gene match. Germline V lookup: CDR1 SQVTM, CDR2 ANQGSEA. This CDR3 region has 12 residues. The CDR3 nucleotides read TGCAGCGTTTCCACAGGGGCCTACGAGCAGTACTTC. Its protein product is CSVSTGAYEQYF.

The genes are TRBV27 and TRBJ1-4; the D gene is possibly TRBD1 (5 bases). The V and J ends lost 3 bases and 0 bases respectively, with 11 bases between them. The CDR3 is 16 residues long. Per germline, CDR1 MNHEY and CDR2 SMNVEV (reference sequence). CDR3 bases: TGTGCCAGCAGTTTGACAGAACCTGCAACTAATGAAAAACTGTTTTTT. Protein product: CASSLTEPATNEKLFF.

The chain uses TRBV30 and TRBJ2-7; D gene uncertain. Germline V lookup: CDR1 GTSNPN, CDR2 SVGIG (reference sequence). The V end was cut by 1 base, the J end by 3 bases, with 4 bases between. The CDR3 has 11 residues. CDR3: CAWSEDYEQYF. DNA of the CDR3: TGTGCCTGGAGTGAGGACTACGAGCAGTACTTC.

This clone was recorded only once. The chain carries TRBV29-1 and TRBJ2-5; 12 bases fit TRBD2. The CDR3 has 13 amino acids. V dropped 4 bases and J dropped 9; count of bases not matched to a gene: 6. Germline V gene lookup returns CDR1 SQVTM and CDR2 ANQGSEA. CDR3 amino acids: CSVVPASGRAQYF. The DNA for the CDR3 is TGCAGCGTTGTGCCTGCTAGCGGGAGGGCCCAGTACTTC.

The CDR3 coding sequence is TGTGCCAGCAGCCCTCACCAGCAAGAGACCCAGTACTTC. Translation: CASSPHQQETQYF. The chain employs TRBV7-9 and TRBJ2-5; D gene unclear. CDR1 and CDR2 from the germline V gene are SEHNR and FQNEAQ (reference sequence). The length of the CDR3 is 13 residues. V was shortened by 5 bases and J by 2 bases, with 9 bases between the two germline ends.

The V gene is TRBV7-9, the J gene TRBJ2-7, with D possibly TRBD2 on 5 matching bases. The germline V gene has CDR1 SEHNR and CDR2 FQNEAQ (reference sequence). The CDR3 totals 13 residues. V was pared by 5 bases and J by 7 bases, with 15 bases between. CDR3 DNA: TGTGCCAGCAGCGACTCGGCTTCGGGAGAGCAGTACTTC. Translating it yields CASSDSASGEQYF.

This rearrangement joins TRBV29-1 to TRBJ1-1; D uncertain. Deletions cut 3 bases from V and 7 bases from J, with 15 bases between. The germline gives CDR1 SQVTM, CDR2 ANQGSEA. The CDR3 is 13 amino acids. The CDR3 region is CSVDLSLDGEAFF. Here the CDR3 DNA reads TGCAGCGTTGACTTGTCCCTTGACGGTGAAGCTTTCTTT.